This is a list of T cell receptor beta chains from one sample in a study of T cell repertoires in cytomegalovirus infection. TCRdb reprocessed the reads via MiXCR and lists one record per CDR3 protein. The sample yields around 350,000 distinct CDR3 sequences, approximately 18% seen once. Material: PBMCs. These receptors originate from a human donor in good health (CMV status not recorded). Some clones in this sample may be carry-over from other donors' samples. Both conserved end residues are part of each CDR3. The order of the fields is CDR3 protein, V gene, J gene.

CASSPVSRQGRYEQYF	TRBV11-2	TRBJ2-7
CSARDDSGGASHEQFF	TRBV20-1	TRBJ2-1
CASSLNAGQGRGDTDTQYF	TRBV6-1	TRBJ2-3
CSARDPSGGTQYF	TRBV20-1	TRBJ2-5
CASSLEASGNLKYF	TRBV7-2	TRBJ2-7
CASSKPSAIDLYNEQFF	TRBV7-8	TRBJ2-1
CASSLTGVGRETQYF	TRBV7-9	TRBJ2-5
CAISESTGANSPLHF	TRBV10-3	TRBJ1-6
CASSVGHSPLHF	TRBV7-9	TRBJ1-6
CASSEIGTGTYNEQFF	TRBV2	TRBJ2-1
CASSSSRGANSPLHF	TRBV5-6	TRBJ1-6
CASSSEGTVNTEAFF	TRBV5-1	TRBJ1-1
CASSPPVGPLAQYF	TRBV12-3/TRBV12-4	TRBJ2-5
CASISGQGHYEQYF	TRBV7-2	TRBJ2-7
CASSLTGDLTDTQYF	TRBV7-2	TRBJ2-3
CASSSKAFF	TRBV7-2	TRBJ1-1